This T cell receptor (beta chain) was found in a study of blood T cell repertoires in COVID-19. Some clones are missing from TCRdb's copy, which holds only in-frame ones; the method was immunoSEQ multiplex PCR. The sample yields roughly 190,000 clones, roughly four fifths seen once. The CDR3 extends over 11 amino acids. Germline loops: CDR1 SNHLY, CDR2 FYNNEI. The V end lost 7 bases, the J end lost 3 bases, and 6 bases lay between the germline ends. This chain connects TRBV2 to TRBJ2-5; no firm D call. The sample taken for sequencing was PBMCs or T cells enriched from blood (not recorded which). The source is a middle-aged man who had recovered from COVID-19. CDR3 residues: CASKAEETQYF. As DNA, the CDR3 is TGTGCCAGCAAAGCTGAAGAGACCCAGTACTTC.